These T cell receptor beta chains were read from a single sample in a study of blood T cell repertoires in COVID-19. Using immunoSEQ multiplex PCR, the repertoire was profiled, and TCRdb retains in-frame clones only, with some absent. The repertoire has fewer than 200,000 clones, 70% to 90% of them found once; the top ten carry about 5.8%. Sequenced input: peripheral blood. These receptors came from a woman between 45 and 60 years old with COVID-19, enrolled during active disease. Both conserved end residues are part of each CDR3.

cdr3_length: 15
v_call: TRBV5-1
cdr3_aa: CASSLATDSIYGYTF

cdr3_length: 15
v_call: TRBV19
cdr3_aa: CASSDRDRVTDTQYF

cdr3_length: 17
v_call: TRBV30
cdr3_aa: CAWSELGQSSYNSPLHF

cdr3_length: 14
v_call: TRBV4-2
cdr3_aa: CASSQLGQGYEQYF

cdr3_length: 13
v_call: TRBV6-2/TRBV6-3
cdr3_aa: CASSYQAYEEQFF

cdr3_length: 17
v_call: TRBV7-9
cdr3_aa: CASSLRASGGKDNEQFF

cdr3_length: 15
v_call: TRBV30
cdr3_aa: CAWRQGALLYSPLHF

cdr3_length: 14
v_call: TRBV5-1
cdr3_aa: CASSPDWTGEGYTF

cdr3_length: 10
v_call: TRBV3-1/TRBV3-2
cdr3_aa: CASSHNEQYF

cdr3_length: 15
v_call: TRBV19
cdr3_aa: CASSNRDRVTDTQYF

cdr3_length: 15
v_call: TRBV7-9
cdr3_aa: CASSLEGLPGETQYF

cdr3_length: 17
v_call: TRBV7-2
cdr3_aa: CASSQTPIVAPQETQYF

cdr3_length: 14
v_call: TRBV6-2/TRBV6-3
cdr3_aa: CASSFTGNNEKLFF

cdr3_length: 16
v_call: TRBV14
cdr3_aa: CASSQAKTGGSSPLHF

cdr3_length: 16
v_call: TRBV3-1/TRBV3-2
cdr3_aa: CASSQGRSGGSQPQHF

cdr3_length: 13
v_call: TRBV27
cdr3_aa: CASSLGPSYEQYF

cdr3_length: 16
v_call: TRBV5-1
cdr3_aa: CASSLSYRVGSDTQYF

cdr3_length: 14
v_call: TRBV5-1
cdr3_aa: CASSLGLTGDEQFF

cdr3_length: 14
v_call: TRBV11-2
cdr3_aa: CASSFGGGIDTQYF

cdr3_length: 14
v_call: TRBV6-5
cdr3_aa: CASSSRSSNQPQHF

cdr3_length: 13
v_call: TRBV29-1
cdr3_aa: CSVEAGHNYGYTF

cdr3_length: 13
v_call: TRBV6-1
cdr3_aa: CASSEGGQGGYTF

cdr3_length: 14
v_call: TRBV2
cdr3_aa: CASSLGQGAEKLFF

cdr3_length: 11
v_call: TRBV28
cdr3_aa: CAGRQGEGYTF

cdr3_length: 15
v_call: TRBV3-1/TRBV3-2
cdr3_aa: CASSQAGIGTDTQYF

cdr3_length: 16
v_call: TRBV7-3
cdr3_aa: CASSPIGGGARDTQYF

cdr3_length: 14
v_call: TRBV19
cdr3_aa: CASSLRTGGEKLFF

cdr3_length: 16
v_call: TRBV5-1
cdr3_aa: CASSPSPVQNTGELFF

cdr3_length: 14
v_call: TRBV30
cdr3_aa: CAWIAGAGTGELFF

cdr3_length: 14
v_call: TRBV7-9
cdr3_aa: CASSPGQANSPLHF

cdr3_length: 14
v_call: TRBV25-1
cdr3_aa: CASRDRGSNTEAFF

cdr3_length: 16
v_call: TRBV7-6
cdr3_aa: CASSLGTGGGIYEQYF

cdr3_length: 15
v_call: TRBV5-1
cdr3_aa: CASISGPADTGELFF

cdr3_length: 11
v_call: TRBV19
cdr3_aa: CASSTGPEAFF

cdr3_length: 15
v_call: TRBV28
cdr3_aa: CASSRSSLAEETQYF

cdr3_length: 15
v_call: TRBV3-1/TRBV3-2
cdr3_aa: CASSQVDSVTDTQYF

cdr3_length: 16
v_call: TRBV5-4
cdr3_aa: CASSESAIVGTDTQYF

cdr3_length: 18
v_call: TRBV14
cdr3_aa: CASSRFLDRLSSYNEQFF

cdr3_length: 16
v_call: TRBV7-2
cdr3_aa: CASSLATYQPSYEQYF

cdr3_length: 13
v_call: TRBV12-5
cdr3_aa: CASERTGDSPLHF

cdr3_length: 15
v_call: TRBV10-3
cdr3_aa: CAISVEPTRPDTQYF

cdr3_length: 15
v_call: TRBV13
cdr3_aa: CASSLKDRSTGELFF

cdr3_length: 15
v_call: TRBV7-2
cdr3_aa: CASSTGLAGQETQYF

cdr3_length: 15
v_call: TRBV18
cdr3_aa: CASSPGATESYEQYF

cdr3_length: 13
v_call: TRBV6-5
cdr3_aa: CASNRVSNQPQHF

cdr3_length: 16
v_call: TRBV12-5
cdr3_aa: CASGLLPGLGTDTQYF

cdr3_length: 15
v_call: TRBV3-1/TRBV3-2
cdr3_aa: CASSQAGGWGDTQYF

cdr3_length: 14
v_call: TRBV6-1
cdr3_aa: CASSEGQGNEKLFF

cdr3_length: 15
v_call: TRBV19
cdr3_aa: CASSLARGASYEQYF

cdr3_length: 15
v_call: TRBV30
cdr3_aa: CAWSNPGQRGQPQHF

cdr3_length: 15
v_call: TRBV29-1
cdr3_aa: CSVEGSPKGANVLTF

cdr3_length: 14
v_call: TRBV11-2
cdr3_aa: CASSPFGRNTEAFF

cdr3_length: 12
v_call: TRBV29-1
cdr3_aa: CSGWDRVAGYTF

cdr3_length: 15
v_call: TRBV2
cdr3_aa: CASSEWQGSGYGYTF

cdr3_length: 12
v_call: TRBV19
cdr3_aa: CASRQGGEKLFF

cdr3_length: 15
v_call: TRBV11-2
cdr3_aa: CASSPSRATNEKLFF

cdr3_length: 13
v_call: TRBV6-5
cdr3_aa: CASSYSRGSPLHF

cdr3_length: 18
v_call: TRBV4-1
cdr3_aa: CASSQGPGGGGPGYEQFF

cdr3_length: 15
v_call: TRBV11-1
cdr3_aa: CASSLPPDSRETQYF